Described below is a single TCR beta chain sequence and its context. Its antigen is still unknown. The entry originates in a study of OX40 agonist ivuxolimab in advanced cancers. On the study more broadly: Ivuxolimab, which is an agonistic anti-OX40 (CD134) antibody, was administered to the patients. Three patients responded partially, comprising one with hepatocellular carcinoma and two with cutaneous melanoma.

Study-wide points: On average, a greater number of expanded clones characterised CD8+ T cells relative to CD4+. Some nonresponders also had low normalized T-cell clonal expansion.

Here immunoSEQ multiplex PCR was the method, and the copy in TCRdb shows in-frame clones only, minus some. The table has about 49,000 clones, 88% seen once. Germline CDR1 is MNHNS and CDR2 is SASEGT. V shed 10 bases, J shed 4 bases, and the junction held 8 bases outside the gene matches. This CDR3 region has 13 residues. The material sequenced was CD4+ or CD8+ T cells sorted from blood, taken in a trial of the OX40 agonist ivuxolimab. The clonotype comes from an adult with an advanced solid tumor such as melanoma, head and neck, liver or kidney cancer. V is TRBV6-1 and J is TRBJ2-5, with 8 bases fitting TRBD1. Here the CDR3 DNA reads TGTGCCACCACCCGGGACAGGATAGAGACCCAGTACTTC. The encoded protein is CATTRDRIETQYF.